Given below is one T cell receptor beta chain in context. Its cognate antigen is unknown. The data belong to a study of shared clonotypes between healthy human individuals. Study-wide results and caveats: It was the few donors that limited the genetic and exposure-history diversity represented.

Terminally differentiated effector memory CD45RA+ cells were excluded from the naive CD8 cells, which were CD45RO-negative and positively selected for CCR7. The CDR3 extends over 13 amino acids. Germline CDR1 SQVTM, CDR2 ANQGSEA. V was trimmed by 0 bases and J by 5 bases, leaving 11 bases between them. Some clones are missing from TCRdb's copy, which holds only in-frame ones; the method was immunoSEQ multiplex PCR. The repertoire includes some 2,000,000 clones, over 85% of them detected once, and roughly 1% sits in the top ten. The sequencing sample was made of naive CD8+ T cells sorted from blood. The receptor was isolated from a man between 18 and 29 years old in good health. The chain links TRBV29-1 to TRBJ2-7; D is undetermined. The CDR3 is CSVEDPSRDEQYF. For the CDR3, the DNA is TGCAGCGTTGAAGACCCCAGCCGAGACGAGCAGTACTTC.